The 30 T cell receptor beta chains below were found in one sample sequenced in a study of early T cells in non-severe SARS-CoV-2 infection. MiXCR, run by TCRdb on the 5' RACE reads, gives a single entry per CDR3 protein. The sample lists some 45,000 distinct CDR3 sequences, almost 7.5% occurring once. The material sequenced was whole blood. The receptors shown here come from an adult who was a healthcare worker with PCR-confirmed SARS-CoV-2 infection or an uninfected control (not recorded which).

The gene calls are TRBV7-2 and TRBJ1-1, with D possibly being TRBD1 (6 bases). V lost 1 base to trimming and J lost 11 bases, with 14 bases between them. Germline V lookup: CDR1 SGHTA, CDR2 FQGNSA. The CDR3 totals 13 residues. CDR3 DNA: TGTGCCAGCAGCTTAGTCCGGGATCAGGGGGCTTTCTTT. Its translation: CASSLVRDQGAFF.

This clonotype was counted only a few times. The chain uses TRBV28 and TRBJ2-3; TRBD1 agrees at 8 bases. Germline assignment: CDR1 MDHEN and CDR2 SYDVKM. V lost 8 bases, J lost 6 bases, and 13 bases stayed unmatched. The CDR3 covers 15 residues. The CDR3 coding sequence is TGTGCCAGCTCGGCAGGGGGCAGGACGTTGGATACGCAGTATTTT. It specifies CASSAGGRTLDTQYF. The full variable domain, its missing parts supplied by reference TRBV28 and TRBJ2-3, is DVKVTQSSRYLVKRTGEKVFLECVQDMDHENMFWYRQDPGLGLRLIYFSYDVKMKEKGDIPEGYSVSREKKERFSLILESASTNQTSMYLCASSAGGRTLDTQYFGPGTRLTVL.

The chain combines TRBV7-6 with TRBJ2-1; 9 nucleotides align to TRBD2. The CDR3 contains 15 residues. Germline CDR1 is SGHVS and CDR2 is FNYEAQ. Trimming took 6 bases from V and 3 from J; bases not matched to a gene: 6. CDR3 loop: CASSFSGGNYNEQFF. CDR3 nucleotides: TGTGCCAGCAGTTTTAGCGGGGGCAACTACAATGAGCAGTTCTTC.

CDR3 sequence reads: CSAPTDAGELFF. DNA of the CDR3: TGCAGTGCCCCTACTGACGCCGGGGAGCTGTTTTTT. The V call is TRBV20-1, the J call TRBJ2-2; D unclear. The germline CDR1 and CDR2 sequences are DFQATT and SNEGSKA (reference sequence). Deletions cut 6 bases from V and 6 bases from J, with 11 bases between. This CDR3 contains 12 residues.

Many counts were recorded for this clonotype. The chain joins TRBV20-1 to TRBJ2-3; the D call may be TRBD1 or TRBD2 (6 bases each). V was trimmed by 4 bases and J by 6 bases, leaving 14 bases between them. CDR3 length: 13 residues. Germline CDR1 reads DFQATT; CDR2 reads SNEGSKA (reference sequence). CDR3: CSATRGPVDTQYF. Here the CDR3 DNA reads TGCAGTGCTACCCGGGGGCCGGTCGATACGCAGTATTTT.

This sequence joins TRBV7-9 and TRBJ1-4; tentatively, D is TRBD1 (5 bases). V lost 1 base, J lost 6 bases, and 9 bases lay in between. This CDR3 contains 14 residues. From germline, CDR1 is SEHNR and CDR2 FQNEAQ (reference sequence). CDR3 sequence (DNA): TGTGCCAGCAGCTTAGGGGGGACCCATGAAAAACTGTTTTTT. Translation gives CASSLGGTHEKLFF.

The CDR3: CASSPTRQGAPYGYTF. CDR3 nucleotides: TGTGCCAGCAGTCCTACCAGACAGGGGGCCCCCTATGGCTACACCTTC. The chain couples TRBV12-3 or TRBV12-4 to TRBJ1-2, with 10 bases that match TRBD1. This CDR3 contains 16 residues. V shed 5 bases and J 4 bases; nucleotides not matched to a gene: 10.

This clonotype occurred many times. V usage is TRBV7-9 and J usage is TRBJ2-3; the D is unclear. The germline gives CDR1 SEHNR, CDR2 FQNEAQ (reference sequence). The CDR3 totals 13 residues. Trimming pared 1 base from V and 5 bases from J, leaving 7 bases between. CDR3 protein: CASSLGLEDTQYF. The CDR3 nucleotides are TGTGCCAGCAGCTTAGGACTCGAAGATACGCAGTATTTT.

This chain connects TRBV29-1 to TRBJ2-2; D is perhaps TRBD1 (6 bases). Germline CDR1 SQVTM, CDR2 ANQGSEA. The CDR3 runs to 13 residues. The V end lost 7 bases, the J end lost 1 base, and 10 bases lay between the germline ends. The CDR3 region has the DNA TGCAGCGCCAACAGGGTGAACACCGGGGAGCTGTTTTTT. Amino acid sequence: CSANRVNTGELFF.

CDR3 DNA sequence: TGCGCCAGCAGCCAAGAGTTTACAGGGACAGATACGCAGTATTTT. It translates to CASSQEFTGTDTQYF. The rearrangement links TRBV4-1 to TRBJ2-3; D may be TRBD1 (6 bases). CDR1 MGHRA and CDR2 YSYEKL come from the germline V gene. V was cut by 0 bases and J by 3 bases, with 10 bases left in between. The CDR3 loop spans 15 amino acids.

This clonotype was detected only a few times. The genes are TRBV28 and TRBJ1-1; D uncertain. V lost 8 bases and J 8 bases, leaving 12 bases between the germline ends. The germline CDR1 and CDR2 sequences are MDHEN and SYDVKM. This CDR3 contains 11 residues. In DNA, the CDR3 is TGTGCCAGCCACTCCGGTTGGGAAGCTTTCTTT. It codes for CASHSGWEAFF.

This clonotype was found many times. This chain connects TRBV4-2 to TRBJ2-3; TRBD2 matches 8 bases. Germline trimming cut 5 bases from V and 4 bases from J; bases unmatched to any gene: 5. Germline V gene lookup returns CDR1 LGHNA and CDR2 YNFKEQ. The CDR3 spans 14 residues. The CDR3 DNA follows: TGTGCCAGCAGCTCGGGAGGGGTCGCAGATACGCAGTATTTT. It is translated as CASSSGGVADTQYF.

This clonotype was detected ten times or more. This rearrangement joins TRBV6-2 or TRBV6-3 to TRBJ1-5, with D perhaps TRBD1 (5 bases). CDR1 and CDR2 from the germline V gene are MNHEY and SVGEGT. The CDR3 sequence is 12 residues long. The germline V and J ends were trimmed by 8 bases and 7 bases, with 12 bases remaining between them. CDR3 loop: CASSAGPQPQHF. In nucleotides, the CDR3 is TGTGCCAGCTCCGCAGGGCCACAGCCCCAGCATTTT.

This clonotype showed up many times. This chain joins TRBV19 and TRBJ2-1, with D maybe TRBD2 (5 bases). The CDR3 loop spans 14 amino acids. Per the germline V gene, CDR1 is LNHDA and CDR2 is SQIVND (reference sequence). V lost 3 bases and J 8 bases, leaving 14 bases between the germline ends. The CDR3 is CASSIRSGGDEQFF. CDR3 DNA: TGTGCCAGTAGTATCCGGTCAGGAGGCGATGAGCAGTTCTTC.

This clonotype appeared a few times. The V and J genes are TRBV5-1 and TRBJ2-2; D is uncertain. Germline CDR1 and CDR2: SGHRS and YFSETQ. The CDR3 is 15 amino acids. Trimming took 6 bases from V and 1 from J, leaving 13 bases between them. Here the CDR3 reads CASTLGTVNTGELFF. As DNA, the CDR3 is TGCGCCAGCACTCTTGGAACTGTGAACACCGGGGAGCTGTTTTTT.

The chain has TRBV11-2 and TRBJ2-5; no clear D. This CDR3 comprises 15 residues. The germline V gene encodes CDR1 SGHAT and CDR2 FQNNGV. V was trimmed by 5 bases and J by 0 bases, leaving 13 bases between them. CDR3 residues: CASSRRAVDQETQYF. CDR3 DNA sequence: TGTGCCAGCAGCCGAAGGGCGGTGGACCAAGAGACCCAGTACTTC.

The V and J genes are TRBV21-1 and TRBJ1-1. TRBV21-1 is listed as a pseudogene. This CDR3 region has 14 residues. CDR3 loop: CASSKVTKNTEAFF. The DNA for the CDR3 is TGTGCCAGCAGCAAAGTAACCAAGAACACTGAAGCTTTCTTT.

This clonotype has only a few counts. The V gene is TRBV7-2, the J gene TRBJ1-2; tentatively, D is TRBD1 (6 bases). V shed 1 base and J shed 5 bases, with 14 bases lying between them. In germline, CDR1 is SGHTA, CDR2 FQGNSA. This CDR3 comprises 15 residues. The CDR3 coding sequence is TGTGCCAGCAGCTTAGACGGGGACAACTTGTATGGCTACACCTTC. It specifies CASSLDGDNLYGYTF.

V usage is TRBV29-1 and J usage is TRBJ2-2; no clear D gene. This CDR3 comprises 14 residues. V lost 4 bases and J lost 2, with 11 bases in between. CDR1 and CDR2 from the germline V gene are SQVTM and ANQGSEA. CDR3 bases: TGCAGCGTTGTGACCCCGTTCAACACCGGGGAGCTGTTTTTT. It encodes CSVVTPFNTGELFF.

This clonotype has a handful of counts. The chain has TRBV5-5 and TRBJ1-5; unclear D gene. The germline CDR1 and CDR2 sequences are SGHKS and YYEKEE (reference sequence). Trimming left V 4 bases short and J 0 bases short, with 17 bases between. The CDR3 is 17 amino acids. The chain's CDR3 is CASSLEGRSLSNQPQHF. Here the CDR3 DNA reads TGTGCCAGCAGCCTCGAGGGCAGGTCGCTTAGCAATCAGCCCCAGCATTTT.

This clonotype occurred many times. The V gene is TRBV12-3 or TRBV12-4, the J gene TRBJ2-7; 8 bases align to TRBD1. After removal of 6 bases from V and 5 bases from J, the junction contained 18 bases not matched to a gene. CDR3 length: 17 amino acids. CDR3 nucleotide sequence: TGTGCCAGCAGCCTAAGCCTCAGGCAGGGGGCGTTGAACGAGCAGTACTTC. Protein sequence: CASSLSLRQGALNEQYF.

The table lists this clonotype with a few counts. This chain connects TRBV7-2 to TRBJ1-1; D not resolved. CDR1 is SGHTA, CDR2 FQGNSA, per germline. Trimming left V 2 bases short and J 5 bases short, with 12 bases between. The CDR3 is made up of 14 amino acids. The CDR3 spells CASSLLPGGTEAFF. The CDR3 DNA reads TGTGCCAGCAGCTTACTGCCTGGTGGTACTGAAGCTTTCTTT.

A few counts support this clonotype. The chain links TRBV11-2 to TRBJ2-7; a possible D gene is TRBD1 (6 bases). This CDR3 is built from 15 residues. CDR1 is SGHAT, CDR2 FQNNGV, per germline. The ends were cut back, 4 bases at V and 7 bases at J, with 20 bases in the middle. Here the CDR3 reads CASSSSVGGRDEQYF. The CDR3 DNA reads as TGTGCCAGCAGCTCCTCGGTAGGGGGAAGAGATGAGCAGTACTTC.

This clonotype was seen many times. The chain combines TRBV5-6 with TRBJ1-3, with D maybe TRBD1 (5 bases). V was pared by 1 base and J by 1 base, with 6 bases between. The germline V gene encodes CDR1 SGHDT and CDR2 YYEEEE. The CDR3 spans 14 residues. The CDR3 nucleotides read TGTGCCAGCAGCTTGCAGGGTTCTGGAAACACCATATATTTT. Its translation is CASSLQGSGNTIYF.

This clonotype was seen only a few times. The chain joins TRBV5-5 to TRBJ1-2; 7 bases map to TRBD1. Germline V gene data show CDR1 as SGHKS and CDR2 as YYEKEE (reference sequence). CDR3 length equals 15 residues. Germline trimming cut 0 bases from V and 4 bases from J; bases unmatched to any gene: 6. CDR3 nucleotide sequence: TGTGCCAGCAGCTTGGGTGCAGGGGGAATCTATGGCTACACCTTC. As protein: CASSLGAGGIYGYTF.

The V call is TRBV28, the J call TRBJ1-2, with a possible D match to TRBD1 (5 bases). The CDR3 spans 12 residues. V shed 8 bases and J shed 2 bases, with 9 bases lying between them. Germline V gene lookup returns CDR1 MDHEN and CDR2 SYDVKM. The CDR3 here is CASAWDNYGYTF. The CDR3 bases are TGTGCCAGCGCGTGGGACAACTATGGCTACACCTTC.

The genes are TRBV19 and TRBJ2-1, with 7 bases matching TRBD1. V lost 4 bases, J lost 9 bases, and 0 bases stayed unmatched. Germline V CDR1 and CDR2: LNHDA, SQIVND (reference sequence). The CDR3 is 11 residues long. The CDR3 nucleotides are TGTGCCAGTAGTAACAGGGGTGAGCAGTTCTTC. Translating it yields CASSNRGEQFF.

The table lists this clonotype with many counts. The chain uses TRBV4-3 and TRBJ1-2; 9 nucleotides match TRBD1. The germline V gene has CDR1 LGHNA and CDR2 YSLEER. The CDR3 runs to 17 residues. V shed 3 bases and J 5 bases; nucleotides not matched to a gene: 13. For the CDR3, the DNA is TGCGCCAGCAGCCAGCTACTCTGGGAGACAGGGGGTTATGGCTACACCTTC. Translation: CASSQLLWETGGYGYTF.

The gene calls are TRBV28 and TRBJ1-5, with TRBD1 identical over 9 bases. Germline V lookup: CDR1 MDHEN, CDR2 SYDVKM. This CDR3 has 12 amino acids. V lost 6 bases, J lost 12 bases, and 6 bases stayed unmatched. Here the CDR3 reads CASRSGQGLQHF. The DNA of the CDR3 is TGTGCCAGCAGATCTGGACAGGGGCTCCAGCATTTT. The full variable domain, completed using reference TRBV28 and TRBJ1-5, is DVKVTQSSRYLVKRTGEKVFLECVQDMDHENMFWYRQDPGLGLRLIYFSYDVKMKEKGDIPEGYSVSREKKERFSLILESASTNQTSMYLCASRSGQGLQHFGDGTRLSIL.

This clonotype was picked up many times. V gene TRBV27 combines with J gene TRBJ2-1; 8 bases line up with TRBD2. J was trimmed by 5 bases and V by 6 bases; bases with no gene match: 6. The CDR3 covers 14 residues. CDR1 is MNHEY and CDR2 is SMNVEV in the germline V gene (reference sequence). CDR3 coding DNA: TGTGCCAGCAGACGCGGGGGGCCTAACAATGAGCAGTTCTTC. Translating it yields CASRRGGPNNEQFF.